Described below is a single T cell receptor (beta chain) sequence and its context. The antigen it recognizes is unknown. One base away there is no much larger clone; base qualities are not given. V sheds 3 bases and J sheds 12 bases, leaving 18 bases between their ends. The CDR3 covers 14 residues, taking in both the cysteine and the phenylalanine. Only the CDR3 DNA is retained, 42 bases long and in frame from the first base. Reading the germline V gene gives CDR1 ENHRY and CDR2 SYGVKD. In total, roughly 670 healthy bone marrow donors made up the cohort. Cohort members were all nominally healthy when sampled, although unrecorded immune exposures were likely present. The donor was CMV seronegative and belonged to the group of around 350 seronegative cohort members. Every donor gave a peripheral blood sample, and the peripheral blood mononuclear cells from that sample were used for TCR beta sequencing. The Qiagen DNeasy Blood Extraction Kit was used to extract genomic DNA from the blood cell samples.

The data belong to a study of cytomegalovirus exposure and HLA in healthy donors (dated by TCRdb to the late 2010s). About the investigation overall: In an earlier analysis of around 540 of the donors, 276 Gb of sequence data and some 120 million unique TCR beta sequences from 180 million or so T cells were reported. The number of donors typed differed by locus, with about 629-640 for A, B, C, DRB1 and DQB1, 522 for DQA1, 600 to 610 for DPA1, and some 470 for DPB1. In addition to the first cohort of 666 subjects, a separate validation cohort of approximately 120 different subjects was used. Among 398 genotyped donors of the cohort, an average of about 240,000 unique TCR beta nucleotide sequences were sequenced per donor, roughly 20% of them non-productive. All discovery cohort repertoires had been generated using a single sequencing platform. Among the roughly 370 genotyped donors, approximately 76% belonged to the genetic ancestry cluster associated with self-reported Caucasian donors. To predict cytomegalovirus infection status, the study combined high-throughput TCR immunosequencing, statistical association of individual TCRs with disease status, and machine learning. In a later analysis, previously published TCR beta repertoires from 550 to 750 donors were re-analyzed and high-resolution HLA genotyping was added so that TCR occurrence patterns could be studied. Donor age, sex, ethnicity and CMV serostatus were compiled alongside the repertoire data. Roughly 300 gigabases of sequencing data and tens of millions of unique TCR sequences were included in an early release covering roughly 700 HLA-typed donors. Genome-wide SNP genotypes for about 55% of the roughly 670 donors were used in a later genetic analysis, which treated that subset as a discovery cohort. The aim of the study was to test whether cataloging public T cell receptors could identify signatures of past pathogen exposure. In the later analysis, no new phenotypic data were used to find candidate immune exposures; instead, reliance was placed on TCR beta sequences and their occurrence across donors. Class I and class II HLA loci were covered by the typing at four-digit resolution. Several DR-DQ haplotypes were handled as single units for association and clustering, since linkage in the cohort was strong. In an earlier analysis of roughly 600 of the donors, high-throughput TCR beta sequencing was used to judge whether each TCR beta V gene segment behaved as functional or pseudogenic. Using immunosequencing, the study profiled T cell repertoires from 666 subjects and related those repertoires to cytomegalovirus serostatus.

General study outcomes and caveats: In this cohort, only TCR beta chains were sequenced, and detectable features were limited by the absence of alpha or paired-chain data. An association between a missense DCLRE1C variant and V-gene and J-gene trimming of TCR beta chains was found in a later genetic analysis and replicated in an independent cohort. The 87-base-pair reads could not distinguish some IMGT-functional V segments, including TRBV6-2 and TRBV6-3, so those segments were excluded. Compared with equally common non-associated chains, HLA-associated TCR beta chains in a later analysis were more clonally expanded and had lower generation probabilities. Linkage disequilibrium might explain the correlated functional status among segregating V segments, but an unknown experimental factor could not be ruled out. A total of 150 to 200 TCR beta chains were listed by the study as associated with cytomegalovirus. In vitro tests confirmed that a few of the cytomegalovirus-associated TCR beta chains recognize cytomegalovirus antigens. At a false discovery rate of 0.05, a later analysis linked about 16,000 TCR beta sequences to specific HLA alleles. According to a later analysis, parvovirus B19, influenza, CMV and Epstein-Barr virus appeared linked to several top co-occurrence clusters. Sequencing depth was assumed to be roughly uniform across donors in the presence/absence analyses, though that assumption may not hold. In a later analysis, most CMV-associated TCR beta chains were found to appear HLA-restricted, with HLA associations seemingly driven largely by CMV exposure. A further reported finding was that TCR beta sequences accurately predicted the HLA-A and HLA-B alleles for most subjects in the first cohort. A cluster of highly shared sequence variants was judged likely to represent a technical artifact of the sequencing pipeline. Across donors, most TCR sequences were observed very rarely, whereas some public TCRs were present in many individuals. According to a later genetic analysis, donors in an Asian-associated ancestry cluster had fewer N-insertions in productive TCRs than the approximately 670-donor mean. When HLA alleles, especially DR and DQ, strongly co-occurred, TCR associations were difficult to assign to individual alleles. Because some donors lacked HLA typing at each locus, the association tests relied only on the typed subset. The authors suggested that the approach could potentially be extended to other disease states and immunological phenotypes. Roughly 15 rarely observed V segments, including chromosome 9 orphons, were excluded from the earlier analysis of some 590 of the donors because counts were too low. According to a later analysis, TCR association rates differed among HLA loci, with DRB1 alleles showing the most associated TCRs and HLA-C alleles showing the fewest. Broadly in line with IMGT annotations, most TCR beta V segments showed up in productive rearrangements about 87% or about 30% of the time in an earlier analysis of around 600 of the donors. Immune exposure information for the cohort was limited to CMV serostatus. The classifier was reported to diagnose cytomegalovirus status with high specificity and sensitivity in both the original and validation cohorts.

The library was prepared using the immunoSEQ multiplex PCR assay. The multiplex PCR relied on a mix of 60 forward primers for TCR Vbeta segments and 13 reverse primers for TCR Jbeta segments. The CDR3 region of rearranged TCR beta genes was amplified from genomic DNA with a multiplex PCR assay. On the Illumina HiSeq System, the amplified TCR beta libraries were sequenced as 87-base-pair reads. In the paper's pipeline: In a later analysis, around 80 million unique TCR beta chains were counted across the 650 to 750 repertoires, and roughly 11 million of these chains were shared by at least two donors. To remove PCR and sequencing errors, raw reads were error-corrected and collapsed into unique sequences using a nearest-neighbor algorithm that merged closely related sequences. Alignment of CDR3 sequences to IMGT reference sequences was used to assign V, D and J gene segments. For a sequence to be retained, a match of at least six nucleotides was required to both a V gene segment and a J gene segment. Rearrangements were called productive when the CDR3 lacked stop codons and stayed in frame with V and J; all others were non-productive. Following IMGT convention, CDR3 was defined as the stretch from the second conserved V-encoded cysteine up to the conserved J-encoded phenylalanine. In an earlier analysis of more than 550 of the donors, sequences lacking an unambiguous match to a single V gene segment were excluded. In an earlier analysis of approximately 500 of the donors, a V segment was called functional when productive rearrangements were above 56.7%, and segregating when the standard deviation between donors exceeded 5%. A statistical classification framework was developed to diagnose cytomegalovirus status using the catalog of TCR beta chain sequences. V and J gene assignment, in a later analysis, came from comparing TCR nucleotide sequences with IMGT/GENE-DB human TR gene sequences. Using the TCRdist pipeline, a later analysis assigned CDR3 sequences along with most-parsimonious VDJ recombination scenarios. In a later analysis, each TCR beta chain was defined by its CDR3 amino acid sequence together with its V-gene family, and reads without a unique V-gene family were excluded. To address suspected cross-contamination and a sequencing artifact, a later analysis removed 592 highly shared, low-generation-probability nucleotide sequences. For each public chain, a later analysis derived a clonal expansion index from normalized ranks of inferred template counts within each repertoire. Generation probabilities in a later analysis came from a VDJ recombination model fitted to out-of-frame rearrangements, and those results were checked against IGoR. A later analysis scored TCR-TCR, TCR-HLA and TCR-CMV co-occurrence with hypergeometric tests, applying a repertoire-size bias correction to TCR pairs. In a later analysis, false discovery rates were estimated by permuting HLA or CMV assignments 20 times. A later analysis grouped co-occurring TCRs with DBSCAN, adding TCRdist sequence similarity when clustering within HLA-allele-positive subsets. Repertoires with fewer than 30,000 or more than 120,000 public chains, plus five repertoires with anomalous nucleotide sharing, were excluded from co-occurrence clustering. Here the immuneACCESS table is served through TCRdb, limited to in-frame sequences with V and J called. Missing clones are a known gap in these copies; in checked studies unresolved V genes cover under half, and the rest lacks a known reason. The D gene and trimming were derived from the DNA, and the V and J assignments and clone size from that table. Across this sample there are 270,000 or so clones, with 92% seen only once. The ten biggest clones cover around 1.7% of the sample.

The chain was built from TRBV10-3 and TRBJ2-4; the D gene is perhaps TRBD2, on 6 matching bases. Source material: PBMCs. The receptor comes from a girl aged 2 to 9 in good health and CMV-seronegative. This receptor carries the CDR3 CAISEEGGGQNQYF. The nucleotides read TGTGCCATCAGTGAAGAGGGAGGCGGGCAGAATCAGTACTTC.